This is a list of T cell receptor beta chains from one sample in a study of cytomegalovirus exposure and HLA in healthy donors. The method was immunoSEQ multiplex PCR; TCRdb's version includes in-frame clones alone and lacks a portion of them. Among roughly 180,000 clones, roughly 80% were seen once, and the ten largest hold around 0.26%. The sequenced sample was PBMCs. All receptors derive from a boy between 10 and 17 years old in good health and CMV-seronegative. CDR3s include the opening cysteine and the closing phenylalanine or tryptophan. The order of the fields is D gene, J gene, V gene, clone size, CDR3 DNA, CDR3 protein. A D gene is named only where the DNA matches it firmly. Not every row has a clone size; where given, it reads once, few, many or a size class.

>-|TRBJ2-5|TRBV5-1|-
TGCGCCAGCAGCTTGGCCCGGGGGTGGGAAGAGACCCAGTACTTC
CASSLARGWEETQYF
>-|TRBJ1-2|TRBV19|-
TGTGCCAGTAAAACAGGGAGGGAAGGCTACACCTTC
CASKTGREGYTF
>TRBD1|TRBJ1-2|TRBV6-1|-
TGTGCCAGCATAGTAGGGACAGGGTCCTATGGCTACACCTTC
CASIVGTGSYGYTF
>-|TRBJ2-7|TRBV13|-
TGTGCCAGCAGCAATCCTGGGGGCCGGGGTGAGCAGTACTTC
CASSNPGGRGEQYF
>TRBD2|TRBJ2-2|TRBV27|-
TGTGCCAGCAGTTTCGGCGGGGGAGCGAACACCGGGGAGCTGTTTTTT
CASSFGGGANTGELFF
>-|TRBJ2-7|TRBV12-1|-
TGTGCCAGCACCTCTCGACAGGGAACCCCAATTTTCTACGAGCAGTACTTC
CASTSRQGTPIFYEQYF
>TRBD1|TRBJ1-4|TRBV25-1|-
TGTGCCAGCAGGGACCCGGGACAGGGGAATGAAAAACTGTTTTTT
CASRDPGQGNEKLFF
>-|TRBJ2-7|TRBV4-3|-
TGCGCCAGCAGTCCTATGACAGCCTCCTACGAGCAGTACTTC
CASSPMTASYEQYF
>-|TRBJ1-5|TRBV28|-
TGTGCCAGCAGCGAAGTTGAGGGCAGAAGCAATCAGCCCCAGCATTTT
CASSEVEGRSNQPQHF
>-|TRBJ1-2|TRBV20-1|-
TGCAGCCAAACTCCACGGGGCTACACCTTC
CSQTPRGYTF
>-|TRBJ2-7|TRBV6-1|-
TGTGCCAGCTCAAGAGCCGAGTCCTACGAGCAGTACTTC
CASSRAESYEQYF
>-|TRBJ1-1|TRBV6-1|-
TGTGCCTCGGAGCCCAACACTGAAGCTTTCTTT
CASEPNTEAFF
>TRBD2|TRBJ2-1|TRBV5-4|-
TGTGCCAGCAGCTTGGCCCCACTAGCGGGAGTAGTAAATGAGCAGTTCTTC
CASSLAPLAGVVNEQFF
>TRBD1|TRBJ2-7|TRBV6-5|-
TGTGCCAGCAGGCCCAACAGGGGCGAGCAGTACTTC
CASRPNRGEQYF
>TRBD1|TRBJ2-1|TRBV27|few
TGTGCCAGCAGTTCAAGGACAGGGTGGGATGAGCAGTTCTTC
CASSSRTGWDEQFF
>-|TRBJ2-7|TRBV19|-
TGTGCCAGTAGCGGGTCCTACGAGCAGTACTTC
CASSGSYEQYF
>TRBD2|TRBJ2-1|TRBV6-5|-
TGTGCCAGCAGTTATTATCCGGGGGGGCTTAATGAGCAGTTCTTC
CASSYYPGGLNEQFF
>-|TRBJ1-4|TRBV5-6|-
TGTGCCAGCAGCCGCACCGGTGACTCCAATGAAAAACTGTTTTTT
CASSRTGDSNEKLFF
>TRBD1|TRBJ2-7|TRBV12-5|-
TGTGCACATAGGAGGGCCCACCGGGACAGGGGTGACTACGAGCAGTACTTC
CAHRRAHRDRGDYEQYF
>-|TRBJ2-3|TRBV29-1|-
TGCAGCGTGGGCCGTAGCGGACCCACAGATACGCAGTATTTT
CSVGRSGPTDTQYF
>TRBD2|TRBJ2-5|TRBV9|-
TGTGCCAGCAGCGTCGGGGGGGCCACCAGGGAGACCCAGTACTTC
CASSVGGATRETQYF
>-|TRBJ1-1|TRBV5-6|few
TGTGCCAGCGCAGGGCGGGGGAACACTGAAGCTTTCTTT
CASAGRGNTEAFF
>TRBD1|TRBJ2-7|TRBV19|-
TGTGCCAGTAGCCCGACAGGGCCTCACGAGCAGTACTTC
CASSPTGPHEQYF
>TRBD2|TRBJ2-1|TRBV27|-
TGTGCCAGCAGTCGGGGACTAGCGGGAGTAAGGGAGCAGTTCTTC
CASSRGLAGVREQFF
>TRBD2|TRBJ2-2|TRBV5-1|-
TGCGCCAGCAGCCCGAAAGCGGGGTACACCGGGGAGCTGTTTTTT
CASSPKAGYTGELFF
>TRBD2|TRBJ2-2|TRBV5-1|-
TGCGCCAGCAGCAATAGCGGGAGCACCGGGGAGCTGTTTTTT
CASSNSGSTGELFF
>TRBD2|TRBJ2-7|TRBV5-6|-
TGTGCCAGCAGCCCGGAGGCCGGGAGGGCCTCGGCGTACGAGCAGTACTTC
CASSPEAGRASAYEQYF
>TRBD1|TRBJ1-4|TRBV10-3|-
TGTGCCATCAGTGGGGACAGGGAAGGGGAAAAACTGTTTTTT
CAISGDREGEKLFF
>-|TRBJ2-7|TRBV7-2|-
TGTGCCAGCAGCTTAGATGTCAGCTCCTACGAGCAGTACTTC
CASSLDVSSYEQYF
>TRBD1|TRBJ1-3|TRBV6-6|-
TGTGCCAGCAGTTACACGCAGGGGGCGAACACCATATATTTT
CASSYTQGANTIYF
>TRBD1|TRBJ2-3|TRBV10-3|-
TGTGCCACTGAGGACAGGGAGACCACAGATACGCAGTATTTT
CATEDRETTDTQYF
>TRBD1|TRBJ2-7|TRBV9|-
TGTGCCAGCAGCGCCGGGACAGGAGGAGTCGCGCAGTACTTC
CASSAGTGGVAQYF
>-|TRBJ2-7|TRBV9|-
TGTGCCAGCAGCGTAGAGCTAGCCAACGAGCAGTACTTC
CASSVELANEQYF
>TRBD2|TRBJ2-7|TRBV10-3|-
TGTGCCATCAAGGCCATGGGACTAGCGGGGGCTCGAGACGAGCAGTACTTC
CAIKAMGLAGARDEQYF
>-|TRBJ2-1|TRBV5-6|-
TGTGCCAGCAGCCCGAGACCCACTAGGTCCTACAATGAGCAGTTCTTC
CASSPRPTRSYNEQFF
>TRBD1|TRBJ1-2|TRBV28|few
TGTGCCAGCAGTTTAGCGGGACAGAGCAACTATGGCTACACCTTC
CASSLAGQSNYGYTF
>-|TRBJ2-3|TRBV7-9|-
TGTGCCAGCAACCTGGCAGGGTCCACAGATACGCAGTATTTT
CASNLAGSTDTQYF
>-|TRBJ2-7|TRBV27|-
TGTGCCAGCAGTTTGACCGGCCTACAGGCCTACGAGCAGTACTTC
CASSLTGLQAYEQYF
>-|TRBJ2-5|TRBV6-1|-
TGTGCCAGCAGTGACCTGGGACTGGGAGTTTACTTC
CASSDLGLGVYF
>-|TRBJ1-2|TRBV6-5|-
TGTGCCAGCAGTTACGCACCGGGGGAAGGTGGCTACACCTTC
CASSYAPGEGGYTF
>TRBD2|TRBJ2-1|TRBV6-4|-
TGTGCCAGCAGGGAGAGACTAGCGGGGGGGGAGCAGTTCTTC
CASRERLAGGEQFF
>TRBD1|TRBJ2-2|TRBV5-1|-
TGCGCCAGCAGCTTGGAAGGGGGCGCGAACACCGGGGAGCTGTTTTTT
CASSLEGGANTGELFF
>TRBD1|TRBJ1-2|TRBV9|-
TGTGCCAGCAGCGTAGAAAGTAGGGGACAGGGACACACCTTC
CASSVESRGQGHTF
>-|TRBJ2-7|TRBV7-3|-
TGTGCCAGCAGCTTCGACAGGCTCGGAGCCTACGAGCAGTACTTC
CASSFDRLGAYEQYF
>-|TRBJ1-6|TRBV5-6|-
TGTGCCAGCAGCGGAACGATTAGCCCGGATTCACCCCTCCACTTT
CASSGTISPDSPLHF
>-|TRBJ1-1|TRBV6-6|few
TGTGCCAGCAACCAGGGGTGGGAAGCTTTCTTT
CASNQGWEAFF
>-|TRBJ1-3|TRBV5-4|-
TGTGCCAGCAGCTTGGGGGGCAGGGGCGGACTAAACACCATATATTTT
CASSLGGRGGLNTIYF
>-|TRBJ1-4|TRBV2|-
TGTGCCAGCAGTGGGTCCAGGGGCGAAAAACTGTTTTTT
CASSGSRGEKLFF
>TRBD2|TRBJ2-1|TRBV6-5|-
TGTGCCAGCAGTCGTAGCGGGGGGGCTTGGGAGCAGTTCTTC
CASSRSGGAWEQFF
>-|TRBJ1-2|TRBV7-9|-
TGTGCCAGCAGCTTAGGTCACCCCGGGAACTATGGCTACACCTTC
CASSLGHPGNYGYTF
>-|TRBJ1-4|TRBV2|-
TGTGCCAGCACCTTCGGCCTTAAGTTGAGGGAGCGGGAGAAGACTAATGAAAAACTGTTTTTT
CASTFGLKLREREKTNEKLFF
>-|TRBJ2-7|TRBV9|once
TGTGCCAGCAGCGTAGGGGGCACGACCTACGAGCAGTACTTC
CASSVGGTTYEQYF
>TRBD1|TRBJ2-5|TRBV5-6|-
TGTGCCAGCAGCCTACCAGGGACAGGCCACGGGGAGACCCAGTACTTC
CASSLPGTGHGETQYF